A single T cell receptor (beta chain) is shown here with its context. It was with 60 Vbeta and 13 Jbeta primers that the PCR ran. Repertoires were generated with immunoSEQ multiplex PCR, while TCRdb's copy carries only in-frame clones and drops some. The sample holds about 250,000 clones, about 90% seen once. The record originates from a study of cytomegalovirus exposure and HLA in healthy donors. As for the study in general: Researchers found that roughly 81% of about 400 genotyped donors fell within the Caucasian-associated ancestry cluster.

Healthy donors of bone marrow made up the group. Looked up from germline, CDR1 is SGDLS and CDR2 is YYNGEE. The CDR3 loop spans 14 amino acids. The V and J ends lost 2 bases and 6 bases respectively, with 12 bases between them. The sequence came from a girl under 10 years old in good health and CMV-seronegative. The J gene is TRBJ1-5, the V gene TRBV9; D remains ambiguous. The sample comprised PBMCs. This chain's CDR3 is CASSVGQSLQPQHF. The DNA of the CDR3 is TGTGCCAGCAGCGTTGGGCAATCCCTTCAGCCCCAGCATTTT. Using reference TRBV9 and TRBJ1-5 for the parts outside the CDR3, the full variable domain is DSGVTQTPKHLITATGQRVTLRCSPRSGDLSVYWYQQSLDQGLQFLIQYYNGEERAKGNILERFSAQQFPDLHSELNLSSLELGDSALYFCASSVGQSLQPQHFGDGTRLSIL.